This note documents a single T cell receptor beta chain sequence. The antigen it binds to is not known. Base qualities are not provided; no much larger clone lies one nucleotide away. TCRbeta CDR3 regions were amplified from genomic DNA by means of the immunoSEQ Assay, a bias-controlled multiplex PCR. The paper's data handling went like this. Within the assay, amplification of reference gene primers was used to estimate how many nucleated cells each sample contained. Sequence reads were collapsed and filtered to measure the absolute abundance of every unique TCRbeta CDR3 rearrangement. Productive Simpson clonality was computed per sample as the square root of Simpson's diversity index over productive rearrangements. Drawn from immuneACCESS, this table holds only the in-frame rearrangements with V and J called that TCRdb kept. Clones are partly lost; checked studies trace under half to an unresolved V gene and leave the rest unexplained. That table furnishes V, J and clone size, whereas the DNA furnished D and trimming. The sample table holds 250,000 to 350,000 clones, of which roughly 84% were seen once. The ten biggest clones cover about a sixth of the sample.

One collaborating source in Seattle enrolled patients while the patients were actively infected and followed the patients over time throughout the course of disease. Each collaborating institution followed its own protocols to collect whole blood in K2EDTA tubes. For TCRbeta analysis, collaborator samples were shipped as frozen whole blood, as isolated PBMCs, or as DNA extracted from either sample type. The data derive from a study of blood T cell repertoires in COVID-19 (dated by TCRdb to 2020 to 2022). Study-wide context: The collaborator samples originated in the United States, Italy and Spain and spanned the acute and convalescent phases of COVID-19. The material from the prospective study consisted of cDNA or gDNA derived from T cells, B-cell-depleted T cells, or PBMCs. Subjects who had been exposed to COVID-19, were actively infected with it, or had recovered from it provided the deeply sampled blood TCRbeta repertoires that made up the dataset. The repertoires were made available in a free public database intended to serve as a resource for research on the immune response to SARS-CoV-2. The samples were drawn from two sources: the first 160 participants of the ongoing ImmuneRACE study, and fewer than 1,500 subjects contributed by 6 global collaborators. Nearly every sample came with metadata listing a de-identified subject ID, COVID-19 status, age in years and sex. Where HLA class I and class II types were available, the types were taken from metadata supplied by the sample provider, not from assay-based typing. Points the paper makes about the study in general: The amount of clinical and demographic metadata varied by source and participant and was provided uncurated.

According to the germline V gene, CDR1 reads ENHRY and CDR2 reads SYGVKD. V is pruned by 3 bases and J by 8 bases, leaving 18 bases of the junction without a gene match. Measured from the cysteine to the phenylalanine, the CDR3 is 18 residues long. Just the 54-base CDR3 DNA is kept, in frame starting at base 1. Sample: peripheral blood. This TCR came from a person aged 70 to 79 with COVID-19, enrolled during active disease. The chain is assembled from TRBV10-3 and TRBJ2-1, with TRBD2 matching 8 junction bases. The CDR3 loop reads CAISENGLPGLEGYEQFF. The DNA sequence is TGTGCCATCAGTGAAAATGGGCTGCCGGGACTAGAAGGATATGAGCAGTTCTTC.